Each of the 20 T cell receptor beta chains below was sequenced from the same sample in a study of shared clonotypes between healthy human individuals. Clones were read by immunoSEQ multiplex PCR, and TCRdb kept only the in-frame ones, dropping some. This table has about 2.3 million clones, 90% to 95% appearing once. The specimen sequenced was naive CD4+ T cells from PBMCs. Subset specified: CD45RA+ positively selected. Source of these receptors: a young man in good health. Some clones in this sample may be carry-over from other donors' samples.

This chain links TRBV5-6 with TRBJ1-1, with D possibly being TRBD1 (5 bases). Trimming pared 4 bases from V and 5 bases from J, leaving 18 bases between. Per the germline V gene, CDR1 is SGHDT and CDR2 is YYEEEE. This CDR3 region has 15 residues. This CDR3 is CASSNERGAGTEAFF. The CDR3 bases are TGTGCCAGCAGCAATGAGAGGGGCGCAGGGACTGAAGCTTTCTTT.

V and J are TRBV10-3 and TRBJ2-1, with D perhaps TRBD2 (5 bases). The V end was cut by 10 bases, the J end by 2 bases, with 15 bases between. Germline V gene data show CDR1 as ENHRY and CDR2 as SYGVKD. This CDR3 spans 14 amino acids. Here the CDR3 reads CATRTESTYNEQFF. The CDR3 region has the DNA TGTGCCACCCGGACTGAGAGCACCTACAATGAGCAGTTCTTC.

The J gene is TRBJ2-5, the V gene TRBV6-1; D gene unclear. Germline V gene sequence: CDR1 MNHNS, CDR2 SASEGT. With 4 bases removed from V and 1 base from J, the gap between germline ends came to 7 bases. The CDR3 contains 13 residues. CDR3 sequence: CASSVGTQETQYF. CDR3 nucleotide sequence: TGTGCCAGCAGTGTGGGCACCCAAGAGACCCAGTACTTC.

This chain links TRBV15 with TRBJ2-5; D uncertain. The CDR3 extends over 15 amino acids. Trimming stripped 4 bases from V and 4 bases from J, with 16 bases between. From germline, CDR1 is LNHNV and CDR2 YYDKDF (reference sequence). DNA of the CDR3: TGTGCCACCAGCACATTCGTCGGGTTGGGAGAGACCCAGTACTTC. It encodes CATSTFVGLGETQYF.

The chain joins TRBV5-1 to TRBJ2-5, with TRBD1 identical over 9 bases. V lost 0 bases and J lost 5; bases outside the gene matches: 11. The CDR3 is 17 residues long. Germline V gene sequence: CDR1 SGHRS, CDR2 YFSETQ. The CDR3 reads CASSLGSGQGRWETQYF. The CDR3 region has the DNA TGCGCCAGCAGCTTGGGTTCCGGACAGGGGAGGTGGGAGACCCAGTACTTC. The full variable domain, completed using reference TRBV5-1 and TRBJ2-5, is KAGVTQTPRYLIKTRGQQVTLSCSPISGHRSVSWYQQTPGQGLQFLFEYFSETQRNKGNFPGRFSGRQFSNSRSEMNVSTLELGDSALYLCASSLGSGQGRWETQYFGPGTRLLVL.

CDR3 residues: CASSSPAGTTYEQYF. In DNA form, the CDR3 reads TGTGCCAGCAGCTCCCCCGCCGGGACTACCTACGAGCAGTACTTC. V usage is TRBV11-2 and J usage is TRBJ2-7; 7 nucleotides match TRBD2. The CDR3 covers 15 residues. J lost 2 bases, V lost 4 bases, and 8 bases had no gene match. CDR1 is SGHAT and CDR2 is FQNNGV in the germline V gene.

The CDR3 is CASSLQGAEKLFF. For the CDR3, the DNA is TGTGCCAGCAGCTTACAGGGGGCTGAAAAACTGTTTTTT. The chain carries TRBV5-4 and TRBJ1-4; 9 bases agree with TRBD1. Trimming took 2 bases from V and 7 from J; bases not matched to a gene: 0. Germline V CDR1 and CDR2: SGHNT, YYREEE (reference sequence). This CDR3 comprises 13 residues.

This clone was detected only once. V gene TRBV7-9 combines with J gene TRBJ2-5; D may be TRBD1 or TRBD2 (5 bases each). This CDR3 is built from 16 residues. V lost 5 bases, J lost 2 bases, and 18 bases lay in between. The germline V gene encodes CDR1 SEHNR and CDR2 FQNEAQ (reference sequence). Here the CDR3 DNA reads TGTGCCAGCAGCCCATTGGGGACGGGATCTCAAGAGACCCAGTACTTC. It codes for CASSPLGTGSQETQYF.

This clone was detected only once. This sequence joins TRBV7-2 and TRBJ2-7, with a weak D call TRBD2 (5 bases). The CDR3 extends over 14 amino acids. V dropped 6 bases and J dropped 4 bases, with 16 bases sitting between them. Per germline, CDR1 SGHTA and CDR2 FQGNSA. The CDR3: CASSRPGGYYEQYF. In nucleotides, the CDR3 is TGTGCCAGCAGTCGCCCCGGCGGGTATTACGAGCAGTACTTC.

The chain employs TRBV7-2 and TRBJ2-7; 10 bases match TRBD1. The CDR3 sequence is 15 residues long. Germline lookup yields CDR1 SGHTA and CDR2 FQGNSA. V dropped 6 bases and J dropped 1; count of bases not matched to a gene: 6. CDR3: CASRSGQGGSYEQYF. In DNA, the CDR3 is TGTGCCAGCAGATCCGGACAGGGGGGTTCCTACGAGCAGTACTTC.

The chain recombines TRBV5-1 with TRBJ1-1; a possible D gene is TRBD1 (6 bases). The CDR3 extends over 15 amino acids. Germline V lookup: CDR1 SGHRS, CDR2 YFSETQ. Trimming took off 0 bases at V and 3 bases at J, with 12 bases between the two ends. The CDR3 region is CASSLVGGFDTEAFF. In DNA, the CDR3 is TGCGCCAGCAGCTTGGTAGGGGGGTTCGACACTGAAGCTTTCTTT.

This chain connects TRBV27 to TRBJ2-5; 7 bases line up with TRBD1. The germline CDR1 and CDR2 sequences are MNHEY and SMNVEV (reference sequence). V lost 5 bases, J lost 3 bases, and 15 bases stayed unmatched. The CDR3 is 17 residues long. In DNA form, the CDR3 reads TGTGCCAGCAGTCTGGGACCCTCCAGGACAGGAAAAGAGACCCAGTACTTC. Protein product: CASSLGPSRTGKETQYF.

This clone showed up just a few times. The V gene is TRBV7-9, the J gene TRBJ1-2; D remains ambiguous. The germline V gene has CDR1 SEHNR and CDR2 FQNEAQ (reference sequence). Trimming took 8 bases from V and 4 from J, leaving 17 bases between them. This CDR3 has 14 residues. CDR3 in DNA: TGTGCCAGCGGTGAAACGGGAGGAGTCTATGGCTACACCTTC. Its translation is CASGETGGVYGYTF.

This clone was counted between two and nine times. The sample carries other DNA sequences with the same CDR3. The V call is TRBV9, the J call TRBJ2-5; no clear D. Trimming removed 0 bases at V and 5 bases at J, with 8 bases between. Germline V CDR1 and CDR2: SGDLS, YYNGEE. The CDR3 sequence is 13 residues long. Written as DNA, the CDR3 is TGTGCCAGCAGCGTAGGGCCGGAGGAGACCCAGTACTTC. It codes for CASSVGPEETQYF.

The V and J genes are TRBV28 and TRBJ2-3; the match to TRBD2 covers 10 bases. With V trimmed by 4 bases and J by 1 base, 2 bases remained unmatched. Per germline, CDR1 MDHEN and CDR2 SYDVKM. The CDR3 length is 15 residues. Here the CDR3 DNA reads TGTGCCAGCAGTTCAAGCGGGAGGGGCACAGATACGCAGTATTTT. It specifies CASSSSGRGTDTQYF.

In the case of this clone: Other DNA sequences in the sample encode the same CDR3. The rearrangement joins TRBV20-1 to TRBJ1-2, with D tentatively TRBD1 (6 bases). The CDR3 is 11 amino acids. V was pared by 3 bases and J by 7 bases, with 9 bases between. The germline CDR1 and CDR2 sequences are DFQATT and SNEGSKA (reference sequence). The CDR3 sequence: CSARGGSGYTF. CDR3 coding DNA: TGCAGTGCTAGGGGGGGCTCTGGCTACACCTTC.

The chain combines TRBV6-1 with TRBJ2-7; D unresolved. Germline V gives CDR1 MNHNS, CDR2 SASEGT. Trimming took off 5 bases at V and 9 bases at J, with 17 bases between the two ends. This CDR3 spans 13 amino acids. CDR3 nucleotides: TGTGCCAGCAGTACCCGGACCCTGGTCGGGCAGTACTTC. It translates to CASSTRTLVGQYF.

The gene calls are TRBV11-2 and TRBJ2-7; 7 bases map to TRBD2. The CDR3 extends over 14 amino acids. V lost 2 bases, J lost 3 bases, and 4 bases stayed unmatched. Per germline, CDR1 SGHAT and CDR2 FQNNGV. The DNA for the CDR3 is TGTGCCAGCAGCTTACGAGCGGGATACTACGAGCAGTACTTC. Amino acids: CASSLRAGYYEQYF.

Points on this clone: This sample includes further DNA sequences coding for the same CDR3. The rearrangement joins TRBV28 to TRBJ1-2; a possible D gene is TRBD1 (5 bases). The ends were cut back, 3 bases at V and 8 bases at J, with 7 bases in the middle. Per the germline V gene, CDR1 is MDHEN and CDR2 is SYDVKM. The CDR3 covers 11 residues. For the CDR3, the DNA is TGTGCCAGCAGTTTGGAGGGGGGCTACACCTTC. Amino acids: CASSLEGGYTF.

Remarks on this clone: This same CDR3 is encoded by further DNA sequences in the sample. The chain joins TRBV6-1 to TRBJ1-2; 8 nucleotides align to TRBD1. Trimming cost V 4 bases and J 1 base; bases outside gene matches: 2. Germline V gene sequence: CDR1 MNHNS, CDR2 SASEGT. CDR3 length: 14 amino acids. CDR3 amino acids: CASSVTGGNYGYTF. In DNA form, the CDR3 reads TGTGCCAGCAGTGTTACAGGGGGTAACTATGGCTACACCTTC.